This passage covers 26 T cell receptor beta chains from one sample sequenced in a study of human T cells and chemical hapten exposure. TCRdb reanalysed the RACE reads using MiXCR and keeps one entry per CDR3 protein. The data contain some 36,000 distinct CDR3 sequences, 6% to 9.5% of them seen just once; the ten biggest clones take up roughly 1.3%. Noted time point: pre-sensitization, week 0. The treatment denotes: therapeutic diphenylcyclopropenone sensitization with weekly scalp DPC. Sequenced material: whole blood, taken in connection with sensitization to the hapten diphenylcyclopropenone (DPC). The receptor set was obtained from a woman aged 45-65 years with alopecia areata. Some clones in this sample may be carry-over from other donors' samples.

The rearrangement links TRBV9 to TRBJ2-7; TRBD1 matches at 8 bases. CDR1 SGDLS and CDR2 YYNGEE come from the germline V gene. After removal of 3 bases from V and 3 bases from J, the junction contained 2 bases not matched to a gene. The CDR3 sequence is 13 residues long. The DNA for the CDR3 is TGTGCCAGCAGCGGGACAGGGCTCTACGAGCAGTACTTC. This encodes CASSGTGLYEQYF.

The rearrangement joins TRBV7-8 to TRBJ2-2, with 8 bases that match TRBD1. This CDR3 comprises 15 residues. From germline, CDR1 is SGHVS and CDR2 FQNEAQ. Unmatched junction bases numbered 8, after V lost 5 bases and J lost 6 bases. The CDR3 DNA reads TGTGCCAGCAGCCCCCGGGACAGGATTCCCGGGGAGCTGTTTTTT. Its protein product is CASSPRDRIPGELFF. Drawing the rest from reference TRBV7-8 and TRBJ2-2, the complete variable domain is GAGVSQSPRYKVAKRGQDVALRCDPISGHVSLFWYQQALGQGPEFLTYFQNEAQLDKSGLPSDRFFAERPEGSVSTLKIQRTQQEDSAVYLCASSPRDRIPGELFFGEGSRLTVL.

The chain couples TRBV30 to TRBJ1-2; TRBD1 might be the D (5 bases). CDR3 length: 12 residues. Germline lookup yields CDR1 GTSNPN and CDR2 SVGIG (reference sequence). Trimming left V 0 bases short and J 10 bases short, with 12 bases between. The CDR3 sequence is CAWSVLRVDYTF. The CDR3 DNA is TGTGCCTGGAGTGTACTCAGGGTTGACTACACCTTC.

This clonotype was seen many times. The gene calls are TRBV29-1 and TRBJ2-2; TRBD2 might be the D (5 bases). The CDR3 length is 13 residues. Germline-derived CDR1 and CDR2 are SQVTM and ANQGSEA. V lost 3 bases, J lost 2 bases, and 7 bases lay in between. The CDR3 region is CSVDTGNTGELFF. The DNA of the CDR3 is TGCAGCGTTGATACGGGAAACACCGGGGAGCTGTTTTTT.

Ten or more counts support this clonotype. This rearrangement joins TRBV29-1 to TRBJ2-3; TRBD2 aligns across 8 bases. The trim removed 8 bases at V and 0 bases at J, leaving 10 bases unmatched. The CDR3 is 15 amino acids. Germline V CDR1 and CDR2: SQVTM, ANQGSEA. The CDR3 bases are TGCAGCCTAAGAGGTACTAGCGGTAGCACAGATACGCAGTATTTT. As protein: CSLRGTSGSTDTQYF.

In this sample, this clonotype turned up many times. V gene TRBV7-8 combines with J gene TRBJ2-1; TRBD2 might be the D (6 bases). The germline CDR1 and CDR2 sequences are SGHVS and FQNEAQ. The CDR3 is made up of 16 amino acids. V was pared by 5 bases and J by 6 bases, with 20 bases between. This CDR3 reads CASSPGLWQGSNEQFF. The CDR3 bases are TGTGCCAGCAGCCCGGGACTGTGGCAAGGGAGCAATGAGCAGTTCTTC.

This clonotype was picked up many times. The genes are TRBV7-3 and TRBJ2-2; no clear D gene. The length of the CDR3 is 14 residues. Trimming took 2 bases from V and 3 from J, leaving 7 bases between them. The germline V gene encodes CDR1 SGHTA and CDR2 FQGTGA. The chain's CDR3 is CASSLAHYTGELFF. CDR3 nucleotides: TGTGCCAGCAGCTTAGCTCATTACACCGGGGAGCTGTTTTTT.

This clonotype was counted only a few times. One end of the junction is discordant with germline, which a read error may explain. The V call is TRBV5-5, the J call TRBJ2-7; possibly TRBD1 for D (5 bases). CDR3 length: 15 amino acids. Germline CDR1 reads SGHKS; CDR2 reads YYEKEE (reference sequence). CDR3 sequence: CASSLAAGPSHEQYF. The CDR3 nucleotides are TGTGCCAGCAGCTTGGCTGCAGGGCCCTCCCACGAGCAGTACTTC.

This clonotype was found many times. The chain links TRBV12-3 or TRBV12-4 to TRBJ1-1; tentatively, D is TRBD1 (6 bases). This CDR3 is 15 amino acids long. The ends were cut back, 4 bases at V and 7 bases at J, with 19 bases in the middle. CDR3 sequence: CASSSHSGGRGEAFF. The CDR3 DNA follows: TGTGCCAGCAGTTCCCACTCCGGGGGGCGCGGTGAAGCTTTCTTT.

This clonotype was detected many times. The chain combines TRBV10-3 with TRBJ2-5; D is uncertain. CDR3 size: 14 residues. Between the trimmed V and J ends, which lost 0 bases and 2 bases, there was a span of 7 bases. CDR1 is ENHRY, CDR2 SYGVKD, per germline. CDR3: CAISESPPQETQYF. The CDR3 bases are TGTGCCATCAGTGAGTCACCACCGCAAGAGACCCAGTACTTC.

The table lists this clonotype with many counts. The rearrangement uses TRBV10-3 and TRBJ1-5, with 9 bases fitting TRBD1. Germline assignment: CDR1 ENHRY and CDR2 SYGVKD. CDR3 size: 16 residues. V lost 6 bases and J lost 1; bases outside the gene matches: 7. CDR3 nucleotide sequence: TGTGCCATCAGCAAGGACGGGACAGGGAGCAATCAGCCCCAGCATTTT. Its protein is CAISKDGTGSNQPQHF.

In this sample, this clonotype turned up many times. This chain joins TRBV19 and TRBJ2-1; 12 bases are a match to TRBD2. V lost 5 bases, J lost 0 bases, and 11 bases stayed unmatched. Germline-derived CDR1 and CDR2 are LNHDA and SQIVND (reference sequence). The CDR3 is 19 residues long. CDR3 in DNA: TGTGCCAGTAGTCTCTGGACTAGCGGGATTACCAGCTCCTACAATGAGCAGTTCTTC. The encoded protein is CASSLWTSGITSSYNEQFF.

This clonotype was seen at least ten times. CDR3 in DNA: TGCAGCGTCTTGGAAAGACTAGCATCCTACGAGCAGTACTTC. Protein product: CSVLERLASYEQYF. This sequence joins TRBV29-1 and TRBJ2-7, with 7 nucleotides matching TRBD2. Germline lookup yields CDR1 SQVTM and CDR2 ANQGSEA. CDR3 length: 14 residues. V trimming: 6 bases; J trimming: 1 base; junction bases outside the gene matches: 9.

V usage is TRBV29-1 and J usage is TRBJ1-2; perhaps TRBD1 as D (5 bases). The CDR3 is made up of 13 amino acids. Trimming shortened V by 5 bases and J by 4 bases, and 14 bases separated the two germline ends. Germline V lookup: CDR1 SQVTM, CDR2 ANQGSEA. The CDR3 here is CSVSSSQGYGYTF. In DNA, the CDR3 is TGCAGCGTTTCCAGCTCCCAGGGCTATGGCTACACCTTC.

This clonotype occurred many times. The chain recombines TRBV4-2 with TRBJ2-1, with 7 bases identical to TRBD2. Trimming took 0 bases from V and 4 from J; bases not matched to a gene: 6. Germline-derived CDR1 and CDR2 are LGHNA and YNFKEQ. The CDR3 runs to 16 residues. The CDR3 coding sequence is TGTGCCAGCAGCCAAGAGGTCTCTAGCGGATACAATGAGCAGTTCTTC. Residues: CASSQEVSSGYNEQFF.

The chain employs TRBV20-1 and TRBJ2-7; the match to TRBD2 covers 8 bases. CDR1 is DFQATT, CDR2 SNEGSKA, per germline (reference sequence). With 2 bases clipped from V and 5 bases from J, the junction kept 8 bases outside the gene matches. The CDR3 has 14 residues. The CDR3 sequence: CSARSPGGPHEQYF. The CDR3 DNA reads TGCAGTGCTAGATCCCCGGGAGGGCCCCACGAGCAGTACTTC.

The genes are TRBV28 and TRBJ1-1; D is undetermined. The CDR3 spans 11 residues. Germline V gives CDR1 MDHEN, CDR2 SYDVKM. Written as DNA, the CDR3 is TGTGGGTCCTCCACGAACACTGAAGCTTTCTTT. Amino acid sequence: CGSSTNTEAFF.

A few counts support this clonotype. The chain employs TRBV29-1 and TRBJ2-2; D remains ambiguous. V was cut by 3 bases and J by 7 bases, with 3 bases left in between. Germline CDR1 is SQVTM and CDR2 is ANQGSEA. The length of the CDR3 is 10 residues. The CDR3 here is CSVESGELFF. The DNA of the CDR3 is TGCAGCGTTGAGAGCGGGGAGCTGTTTTTT.

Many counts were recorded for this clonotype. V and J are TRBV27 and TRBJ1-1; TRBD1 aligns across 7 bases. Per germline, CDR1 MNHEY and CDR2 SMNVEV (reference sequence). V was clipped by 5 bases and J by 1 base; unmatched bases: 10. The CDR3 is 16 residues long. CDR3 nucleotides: TGTGCCAGCAGTCCCCGACAGGGATTGAGGAACACTGAAGCTTTCTTT. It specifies CASSPRQGLRNTEAFF.

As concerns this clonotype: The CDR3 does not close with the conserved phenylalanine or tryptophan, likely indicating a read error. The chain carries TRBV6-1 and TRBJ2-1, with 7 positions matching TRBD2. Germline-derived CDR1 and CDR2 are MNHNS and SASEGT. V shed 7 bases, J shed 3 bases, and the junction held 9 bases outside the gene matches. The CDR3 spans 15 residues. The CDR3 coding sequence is TGTGCCAGCACTCCGATAGCGGGTATCTACAATGAGCAGTTCATC. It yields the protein CASTPIAGIYNEQFI.

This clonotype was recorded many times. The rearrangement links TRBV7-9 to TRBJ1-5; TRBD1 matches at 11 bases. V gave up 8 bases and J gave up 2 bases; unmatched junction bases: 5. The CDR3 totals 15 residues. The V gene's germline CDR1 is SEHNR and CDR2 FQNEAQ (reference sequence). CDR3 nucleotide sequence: TGTGCCAGCGCTGGACAGGGGGCCGGCAATCAGCCCCAGCATTTT. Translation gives CASAGQGAGNQPQHF.

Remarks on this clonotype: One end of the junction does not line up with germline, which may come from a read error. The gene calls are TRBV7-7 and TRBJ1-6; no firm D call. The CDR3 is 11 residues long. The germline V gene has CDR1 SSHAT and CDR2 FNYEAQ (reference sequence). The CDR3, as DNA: TGTGCTAGCAGCTTTGAGTCACCCCTCCACTTT. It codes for CASSFESPLHF.

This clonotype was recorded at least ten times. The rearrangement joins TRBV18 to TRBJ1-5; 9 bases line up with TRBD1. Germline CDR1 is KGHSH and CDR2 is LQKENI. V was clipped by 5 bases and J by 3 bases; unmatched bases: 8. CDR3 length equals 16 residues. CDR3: CASSDSGTGLNQPQHF. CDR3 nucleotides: TGTGCCAGCTCAGACTCCGGGACAGGGCTCAATCAGCCCCAGCATTTT.

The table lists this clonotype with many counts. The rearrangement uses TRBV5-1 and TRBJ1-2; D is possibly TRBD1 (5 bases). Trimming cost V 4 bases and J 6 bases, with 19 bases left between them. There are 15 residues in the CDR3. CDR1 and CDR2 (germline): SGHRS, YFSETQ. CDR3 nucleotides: TGCGCCAGCAGCCCGGGCCTACGGGACCCCCATGGCTACACCTTC. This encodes CASSPGLRDPHGYTF.

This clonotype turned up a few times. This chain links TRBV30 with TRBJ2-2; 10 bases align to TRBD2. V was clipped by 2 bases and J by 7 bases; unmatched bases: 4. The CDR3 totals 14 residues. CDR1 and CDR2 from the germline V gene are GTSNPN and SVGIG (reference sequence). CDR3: CAWSLLAGFGELFF. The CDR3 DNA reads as TGTGCCTGGAGTCTACTAGCGGGGTTCGGGGAGCTGTTTTTT.

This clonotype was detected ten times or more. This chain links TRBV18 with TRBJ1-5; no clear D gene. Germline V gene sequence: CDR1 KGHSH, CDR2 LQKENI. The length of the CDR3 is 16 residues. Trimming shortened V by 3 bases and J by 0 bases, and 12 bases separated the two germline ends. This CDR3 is CASSPQRADSNQPQHF. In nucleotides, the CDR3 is TGTGCCAGCTCACCTCAACGAGCGGATAGCAATCAGCCCCAGCATTTT.